Below, 30 T cell receptor beta chains from the same sample are listed, as sequenced in a study of T cell responses to AZD1222 COVID-19 vaccine (dated by TCRdb to the early 2020s). The library was made by the immunoSEQ multiplex PCR assay. TCRdb took this table from immuneACCESS and kept in-frame rearrangements with V and J called. Such tables lack part of the clones; where checked against another copy, unresolved V genes explain under half of the gap, and the rest is unexplained. In this sample the table shows 150,000 to 200,000 clones, roughly 92% of which occur a single time. The ten biggest clones cover around 1.6% of the sample. The intended sense of this specimen's time point label: baseline before first vaccination. The sample here was peripheral blood, taken on day 0 of AZD1222 vaccination. The receptors were sampled from an adult in good health.

Written as DNA, the CDR3 is TGCGCCAGCAGCCCGACTAGCGGGGGGGAATCTAGCACAGATACGCAGTATTTT. Amino acids: CASSPTSGGESSTDTQYF. This chain links TRBV4-3 with TRBJ2-3; TRBD2 agrees at 14 bases. The CDR3 spans 18 residues. Trimming took 4 bases from V and 0 from J; bases not matched to a gene: 6. Per the germline V gene, CDR1 is LGHNA and CDR2 is YSLEER.

About this clone itself: At one end, the junction sequence differs from germline, possibly due to a read error. The J gene is TRBJ2-3, the V gene TRBV7-2; 12 positions agree with TRBD2. In germline, CDR1 is SGHTA, CDR2 FQGNSA. The CDR3 covers 16 residues. CDR3 coding DNA: TGTGCCAGCAGCCTAGCGGGGGGGCTAAGCACAGATACGCAGTATTTT. Translating it yields CASSLAGGLSTDTQYF.

V gene TRBV6-6 combines with J gene TRBJ1-3; tentatively, D is TRBD1 (6 bases). Germline values: CDR1 MNHNY, CDR2 SVGAGI (reference sequence). The CDR3 spans 15 residues. Deletions cut 6 bases from V and 0 bases from J, with 12 bases between. CDR3 sequence: CASRDQGSSGNTIYF. The CDR3 DNA reads as TGTGCCAGCAGGGATCAGGGGAGCTCTGGAAACACCATATATTTT.

V gene TRBV28 combines with J gene TRBJ1-3; TRBD1 matches 8 bases. The V and J ends lost 7 bases and 4 bases, in that order; junction bases with no gene match: 6. The CDR3 contains 14 residues. Germline V gene lookup returns CDR1 MDHEN and CDR2 SYDVKM. The CDR3, as DNA: TGTGCCAGCAATTATCAGGGGGCGGGAAACACCATATATTTT. It specifies CASNYQGAGNTIYF.

This chain links TRBV3-1 (or the pseudogene TRBV3-2) with TRBJ1-1; 7 bases are a match to TRBD1. CDR1 and CDR2 (germline): LGHDT, YNNKEL (reference sequence). Trimming took 4 bases from V and 1 from J; bases not matched to a gene: 3. This CDR3 contains 14 residues. Here the CDR3 reads CASSRRTGNTEAFF. CDR3 sequence (DNA): TGTGCCAGCAGCCGAAGGACAGGGAACACTGAAGCTTTCTTT.

The gene calls are TRBV19 and TRBJ1-6; 7 nucleotides line up with TRBD1. CDR1 and CDR2 from the germline V gene are LNHDA and SQIVND (reference sequence). V dropped 5 bases and J dropped 10; count of bases not matched to a gene: 23. The CDR3 totals 19 residues. The CDR3 loop reads CASSLWGYRGLASGSPLHF. The CDR3 DNA follows: TGTGCCAGTAGTCTGTGGGGGTACAGGGGACTCGCGTCTGGCTCACCCCTCCACTTT.

The V gene is TRBV19, the J gene TRBJ2-7; a weak D match, TRBD2 (5 bases). Germline V CDR1 and CDR2: LNHDA, SQIVND (reference sequence). V gave up 5 bases and J gave up 2 bases, with 16 bases separating them. CDR3 length equals 15 residues. In DNA form, the CDR3 reads TGTGCCAGTAGTTCAGTGGCGGGTGGTACCTACGAGCAGTACTTC. It translates to CASSSVAGGTYEQYF.

The chain is built from TRBV6-1 and TRBJ1-6; D is unclear. Between the trimmed V and J ends, which lost 3 bases and 5 bases, there was a span of 11 bases. This CDR3 has 15 residues. Germline V lookup: CDR1 MNHNS, CDR2 SASEGT. The CDR3 loop reads CASSDSWANNSPLHF. CDR3 coding DNA: TGTGCCAGCAGTGATTCATGGGCTAATAATTCACCCCTCCACTTT.

Remarks on this clone: One end of the junction varies from germline; a read error may be responsible. The chain combines TRBV2 with TRBJ1-5; D remains ambiguous. The CDR3 contains 12 residues. Per germline, CDR1 SNHLY and CDR2 FYNNEI. This CDR3 is CASSFEKSRWNF. The CDR3 bases are TGTGCCAGCAGTTTCGAGAAATCTAGGTGGAATTTT.

In regard to this clone: Distinct nucleotide sequences in the sample also encode this CDR3. The chain has TRBV30 and TRBJ1-2, with D unclear. The germline gives CDR1 GTSNPN, CDR2 SVGIG (reference sequence). The CDR3 is 13 amino acids. Deletions cut 2 bases from V and 1 base from J, with 8 bases between. CDR3 loop: CAWSLGINYGYTF. The CDR3 DNA reads as TGTGCCTGGAGTCTAGGGATTAACTATGGCTACACCTTC.

For this clone: The junction departs from germline at one end; a sequencing error may be responsible. The V call is TRBV12-3 or TRBV12-4, the J call TRBJ1-6, with D unresolved. There are 13 residues in the CDR3. CDR3: CATGSSYNSPFHF. The CDR3, as DNA: TGTGCCACCGGAAGCTCCTATAATTCACCCTTCCACTTT.

The chain links TRBV12-3 or TRBV12-4 to TRBJ1-1, with a tentative D call TRBD1 (5 bases). Trimming shortened V by 5 bases and J by 11 bases, and 18 bases separated the two germline ends. This CDR3 is built from 13 residues. CDR3 bases: TGTGCCAGCAGTCCCCGGGGGGAGGTGGAGGCTTTCTTT. It specifies CASSPRGEVEAFF.

The chain is built from TRBV12-3 or TRBV12-4 and TRBJ2-5; TRBD1 might be the D (6 bases). V was clipped by 6 bases and J by 2 bases, with 10 bases between them. The CDR3 sequence is 13 residues long. CDR3 amino acids: CASSRQEQETQYF. The CDR3 nucleotides are TGTGCCAGCAGCCGACAGGAACAAGAGACCCAGTACTTC.

The rearrangement links TRBV30 to TRBJ1-2; D gene unclear. The CDR3 is 12 amino acids. CDR1 and CDR2 from the germline V gene are GTSNPN and SVGIG (reference sequence). V was shortened by 0 bases and J by 4 bases, with 6 bases between the two germline ends. CDR3 protein: CAWSVGGYGYTF. The CDR3 DNA reads as TGTGCCTGGAGTGTTGGCGGCTATGGCTACACCTTC.

Remarks on this clone: This specimen includes other DNA sequences encoding the same CDR3. The V call is TRBV5-1, the J call TRBJ1-6, with D maybe TRBD1 (6 bases). The CDR3 has 15 amino acids. Germline V gives CDR1 SGHRS, CDR2 YFSETQ. Trimming took off 4 bases at V and 4 bases at J, with 12 bases between the two ends. The CDR3 protein is CASSPRGGYNSPLHF. CDR3 nucleotides: TGCGCCAGCAGCCCGAGGGGGGGGTATAATTCACCCCTCCACTTT.

The chain links TRBV24-1 to TRBJ1-1, with 8 bases identical to TRBD1. The V gene end was trimmed by 4 bases and the J gene end by 1 base; junction bases not matched to a gene: 4. This CDR3 comprises 15 residues. Per germline, CDR1 KGHDR and CDR2 SFDVKD. The CDR3 sequence: CATSEHGQGNTEAFF. The CDR3 DNA sequence: TGTGCCACCAGTGAACATGGACAGGGGAACACTGAAGCTTTCTTT.

The V call is TRBV11-2, the J call TRBJ1-5; D call uncertain. Trimming took off 3 bases at V and 12 bases at J, with 15 bases between the two ends. The CDR3 spans 13 residues. Germline V CDR1 and CDR2: SGHAT, FQNNGV. The CDR3 DNA is TGTGCCAGCAGCTTTAACCGTCGAGAACTCCAGCATTTT. Its protein product is CASSFNRRELQHF.

The J gene is TRBJ2-5, the V gene TRBV21-1; no check of the table's D call, TRBD1, against the DNA was made. TRBV21-1 is a pseudogene segment. CDR3 length: 14 residues. In nucleotides, the CDR3 is TGTGCCAGCAGCAAAGAGGCGACAGAACGGACCCAGTACTTC. The encoded protein is CASSKEATERTQYF.

This chain joins TRBV2 and TRBJ1-5, with a tentative D call TRBD1 (5 bases). Germline V gives CDR1 SNHLY, CDR2 FYNNEI. Deletions cut 2 bases from V and 7 bases from J, with 15 bases between. This CDR3 is 15 amino acids long. The CDR3 sequence: CASSESAGIWQPQHF. The CDR3 coding sequence is TGTGCCAGCAGTGAATCGGCAGGGATCTGGCAGCCCCAGCATTTT.

V gene TRBV6-5 combines with J gene TRBJ1-2; D is ambiguous. V gave up 4 bases and J gave up 0 bases, with 12 bases separating them. Germline CDR1 and CDR2: MNHEY and SVGAGI. The CDR3 spans 15 residues. The CDR3 here is CASSWSQSANYGYTF. CDR3 DNA: TGTGCCAGCAGTTGGTCACAGTCAGCTAACTATGGCTACACCTTC.

The chain is built from TRBV7-3 and TRBJ1-1; D gene ambiguous. The CDR3 runs 13 residues. Trimming pared 2 bases from V and 1 base from J, leaving 5 bases between. The germline CDR1 and CDR2 sequences are SGHTA and FQGTGA. The CDR3 is CASSLAPNTEAFF. The CDR3 DNA reads TGTGCCAGCAGCTTAGCCCCGAACACTGAAGCTTTCTTT.

The count of this clone is one. The V gene is TRBV2, the J gene TRBJ1-3; TRBD1 matches at 8 bases. Germline-derived CDR1 and CDR2 are SNHLY and FYNNEI. CDR3 length equals 16 residues. V gave up 5 bases and J gave up 1 base; unmatched junction bases: 7. CDR3 bases: TGTGCCAGCAGTAAATTTGGACAGGGATCTGGAAACACCATATATTTT. This sequence encodes CASSKFGQGSGNTIYF.

J is TRBJ2-3 and V is TRBV7-2, with D possibly being TRBD1 or TRBD2 (6 bases each). The CDR3 extends over 14 amino acids. Germline CDR1 SGHTA, CDR2 FQGNSA. V lost 4 bases and J lost 8, with 16 bases in between. DNA for the CDR3: TGTGCCAGCAGCTCCGGGGGTTTCAGGGGTACGCAGTATTTT. Its protein product is CASSSGGFRGTQYF.

On this clone itself: Other DNA sequences from this sample encode an identical CDR3 as well. V and J are TRBV19 and TRBJ2-3; D is possibly TRBD2 (6 bases). CDR3 size: 14 residues. V shed 1 base and J shed 1 base, with 6 bases lying between them. Germline values: CDR1 LNHDA, CDR2 SQIVND (reference sequence). The CDR3 coding sequence is TGTGCCAGTAGTATAGGGGGGGGCACAGATACGCAGTATTTT. This translates into CASSIGGGTDTQYF.

V usage is TRBV7-9 and J usage is TRBJ2-2, with TRBD1 matching over 9 bases. Germline V gene sequence: CDR1 SEHNR, CDR2 FQNEAQ (reference sequence). Unmatched junction bases numbered 11, after V lost 8 bases and J lost 1 base. The CDR3 has 17 residues. The DNA for the CDR3 is TGTGCCAGCCCGCCCACCCGGGACAGGGAGAACACCGGGGAGCTGTTTTTT. It yields the protein CASPPTRDRENTGELFF.

The V gene is TRBV19, the J gene TRBJ1-4, with 10 bases identical to TRBD1. This CDR3 comprises 16 residues. V lost 8 bases to trimming and J lost 0 bases; unmatched junction nucleotides: 6. The germline V gene has CDR1 LNHDA and CDR2 SQIVND (reference sequence). The CDR3 DNA is TGTGCCAGTGCTCCCGGGACAGGGGCAACTAATGAAAAACTGTTTTTT. Its protein is CASAPGTGATNEKLFF.

This chain connects TRBV29-1 to TRBJ2-7; 8 bases are shared with TRBD2. The CDR3 sequence is 14 residues long. Germline loops: CDR1 SQVTM, CDR2 ANQGSEA. J lost 6 bases, V lost 6 bases, and 13 bases had no gene match. CDR3 region: CSVLLAARASEQYF. For the CDR3, the DNA is TGCAGCGTATTACTAGCGGCGAGGGCCTCCGAGCAGTACTTC.

V is TRBV30 and J is TRBJ2-1, with 11 bases matching TRBD2. This CDR3 contains 14 residues. In germline, CDR1 is GTSNPN, CDR2 SVGIG (reference sequence). Losses at the gene ends were 0 bases for V and 7 bases for J; bases not matched to a gene: 2. CDR3 protein: CAWSVTSGSNEQFF. The CDR3 DNA sequence: TGTGCCTGGAGTGTAACTAGCGGGAGTAATGAGCAGTTCTTC.

CDR3 loop: CASSLGGTGFYEQYF. CDR3 bases: TGTGCCAGCAGTTTAGGGGGGACAGGGTTCTACGAGCAGTACTTC. The chain has TRBV27 and TRBJ2-7, with 9 bases lining up with TRBD1. The junction had 5 bases not matched to a gene; V was cut back by 2 bases and J by 3 bases. Per germline, CDR1 MNHEY and CDR2 SMNVEV (reference sequence). The CDR3 is 15 residues long.

The chain employs TRBV3-1 (or the pseudogene TRBV3-2) and TRBJ1-2, with 7 nucleotides matching TRBD1. This CDR3 comprises 14 residues. V trimming: 3 bases; J trimming: 4 bases; junction bases outside the gene matches: 5. Looked up from germline, CDR1 is LGHDT and CDR2 is YNNKEL (reference sequence). The CDR3 loop reads CASSHRTGAYGYTF. The CDR3 DNA reads TGTGCCAGCAGCCATCGTACAGGGGCCTATGGCTACACCTTC.